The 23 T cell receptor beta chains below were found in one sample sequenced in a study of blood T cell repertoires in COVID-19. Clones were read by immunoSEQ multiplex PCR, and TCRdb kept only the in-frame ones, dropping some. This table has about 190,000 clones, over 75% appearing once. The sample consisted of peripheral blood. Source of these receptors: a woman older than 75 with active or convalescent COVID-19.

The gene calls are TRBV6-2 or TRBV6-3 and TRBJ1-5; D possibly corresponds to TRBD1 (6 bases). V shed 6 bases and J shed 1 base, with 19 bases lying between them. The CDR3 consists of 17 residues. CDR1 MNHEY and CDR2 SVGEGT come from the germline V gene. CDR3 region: CASSRPRGGGSNQPQHF. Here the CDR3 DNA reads TGTGCCAGCAGCCGTCCCCGGGGAGGGGGAAGCAATCAGCCCCAGCATTTT.

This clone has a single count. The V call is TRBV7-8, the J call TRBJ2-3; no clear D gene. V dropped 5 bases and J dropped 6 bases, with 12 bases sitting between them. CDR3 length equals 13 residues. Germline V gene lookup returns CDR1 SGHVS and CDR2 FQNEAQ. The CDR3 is CASSPQTRDTQYF. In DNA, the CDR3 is TGTGCCAGCAGCCCCCAAACCCGGGATACGCAGTATTTT.

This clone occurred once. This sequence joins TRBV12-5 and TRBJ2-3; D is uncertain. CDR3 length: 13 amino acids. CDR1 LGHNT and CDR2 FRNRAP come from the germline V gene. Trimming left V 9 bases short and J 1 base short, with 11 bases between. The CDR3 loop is CASTSSGTDTQYF. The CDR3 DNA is TGTGCTAGCACCTCATCGGGCACAGATACGCAGTATTTT.

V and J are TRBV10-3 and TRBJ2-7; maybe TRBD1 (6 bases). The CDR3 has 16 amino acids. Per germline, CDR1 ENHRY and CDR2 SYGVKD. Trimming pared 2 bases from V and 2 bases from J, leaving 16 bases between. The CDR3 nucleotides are TGTGCCATCAGTGAGGTGTTGGGGACATCCACCTACGAGCAGTACTTC. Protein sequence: CAISEVLGTSTYEQYF.

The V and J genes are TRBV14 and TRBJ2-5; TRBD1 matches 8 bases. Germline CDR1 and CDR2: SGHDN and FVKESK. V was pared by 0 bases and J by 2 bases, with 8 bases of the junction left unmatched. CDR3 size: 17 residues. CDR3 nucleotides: TGTGCCAGCAGCCAAGAAAGACAGGGGAGGCTTCAAGAGACCCAGTACTTC. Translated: CASSQERQGRLQETQYF.

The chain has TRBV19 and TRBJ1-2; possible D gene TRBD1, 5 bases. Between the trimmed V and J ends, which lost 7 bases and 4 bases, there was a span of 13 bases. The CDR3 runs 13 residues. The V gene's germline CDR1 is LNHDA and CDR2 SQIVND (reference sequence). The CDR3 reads CASKGPATYGYTF. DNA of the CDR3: TGTGCCAGTAAGGGGCCAGCCACCTATGGCTACACCTTC.

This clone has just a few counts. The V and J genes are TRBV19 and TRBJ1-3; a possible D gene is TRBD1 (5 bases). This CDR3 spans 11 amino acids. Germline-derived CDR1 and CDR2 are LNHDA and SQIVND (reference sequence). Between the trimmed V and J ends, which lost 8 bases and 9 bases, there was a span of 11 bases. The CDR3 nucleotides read TGTGCCAGTGGTTACCAGGGCACCATATATTTT. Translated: CASGYQGTIYF.

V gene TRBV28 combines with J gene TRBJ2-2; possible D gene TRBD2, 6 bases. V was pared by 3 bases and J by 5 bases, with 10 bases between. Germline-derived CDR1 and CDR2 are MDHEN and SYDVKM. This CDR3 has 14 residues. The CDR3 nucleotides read TGTGCCAGCAGTTTGATGGGGGGTACCGGGGAGCTGTTTTTT. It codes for CASSLMGGTGELFF. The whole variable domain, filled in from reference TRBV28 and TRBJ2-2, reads DVKVTQSSRYLVKRTGEKVFLECVQDMDHENMFWYRQDPGLGLRLIYFSYDVKMKEKGDIPEGYSVSREKKERFSLILESASTNQTSMYLCASSLMGGTGELFFGEGSRLTVL.

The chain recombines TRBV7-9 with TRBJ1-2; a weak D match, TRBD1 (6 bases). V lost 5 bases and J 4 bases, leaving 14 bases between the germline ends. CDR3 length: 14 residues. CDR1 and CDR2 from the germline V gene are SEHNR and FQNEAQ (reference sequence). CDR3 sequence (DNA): TGTGCCAGCAGCGCCAAGGACAGCGCCTATGGCTACACCTTC. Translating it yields CASSAKDSAYGYTF.

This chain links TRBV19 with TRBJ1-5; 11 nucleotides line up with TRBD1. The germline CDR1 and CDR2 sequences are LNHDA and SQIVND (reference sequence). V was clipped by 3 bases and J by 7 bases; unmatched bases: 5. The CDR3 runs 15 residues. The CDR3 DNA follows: TGTGCCAGTAGTATGTGGACAGGGGGCCTGCAGCCCCAGCATTTT. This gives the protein CASSMWTGGLQPQHF.

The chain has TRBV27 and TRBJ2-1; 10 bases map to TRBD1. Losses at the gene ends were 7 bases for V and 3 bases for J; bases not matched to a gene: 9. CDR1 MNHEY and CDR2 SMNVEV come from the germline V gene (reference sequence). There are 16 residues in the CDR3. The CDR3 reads CASKTRGTGVYNEQFF. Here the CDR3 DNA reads TGTGCCAGCAAAACAAGGGGGACAGGGGTCTACAATGAGCAGTTCTTC.

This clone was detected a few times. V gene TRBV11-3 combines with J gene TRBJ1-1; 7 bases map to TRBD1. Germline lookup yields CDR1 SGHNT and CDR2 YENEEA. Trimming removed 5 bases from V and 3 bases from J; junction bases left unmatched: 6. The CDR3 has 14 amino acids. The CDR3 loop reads CASSPQGLHTEAFF. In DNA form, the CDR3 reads TGTGCCAGCAGCCCACAGGGGCTTCACACTGAAGCTTTCTTT. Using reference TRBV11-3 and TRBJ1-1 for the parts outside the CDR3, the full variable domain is EAGVVQSPRYKIIEKKQPVAFWCNPISGHNTLYWYLQNLGQGPELLIRYENEEAVDDSQLPKDRFSAERLKGVDSTLKIQPAELGDSAVYLCASSPQGLHTEAFFGQGTRLTVV.

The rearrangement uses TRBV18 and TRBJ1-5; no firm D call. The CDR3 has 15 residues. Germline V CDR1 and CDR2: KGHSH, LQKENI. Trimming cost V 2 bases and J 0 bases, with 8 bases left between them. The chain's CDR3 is CASSPERDSNQPQHF. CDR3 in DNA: TGTGCCAGCTCACCAGAGAGGGATAGCAATCAGCCCCAGCATTTT. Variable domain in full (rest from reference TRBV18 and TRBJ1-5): NAGVMQNPRHLVRRRGQEARLRCSPMKGHSHVYWYRQLPEEGLKFMVYLQKENIIDESGMPKERFSAEFPKEGPSILRIQQVVRGDSAAYFCASSPERDSNQPQHFGDGTRLSIL.

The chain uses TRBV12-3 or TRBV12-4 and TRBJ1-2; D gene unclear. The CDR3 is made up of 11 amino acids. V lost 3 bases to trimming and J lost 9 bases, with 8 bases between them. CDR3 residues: CASSFERSYTF. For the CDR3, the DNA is TGTGCCAGCAGTTTCGAGAGGAGCTACACCTTC.

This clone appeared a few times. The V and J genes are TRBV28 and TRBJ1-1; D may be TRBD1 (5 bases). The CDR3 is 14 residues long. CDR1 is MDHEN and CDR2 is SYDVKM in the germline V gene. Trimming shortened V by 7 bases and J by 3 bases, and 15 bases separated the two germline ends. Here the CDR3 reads CASTLPRDHTEAFF. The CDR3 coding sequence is TGTGCCAGCACCCTGCCCAGGGATCACACTGAAGCTTTCTTT.

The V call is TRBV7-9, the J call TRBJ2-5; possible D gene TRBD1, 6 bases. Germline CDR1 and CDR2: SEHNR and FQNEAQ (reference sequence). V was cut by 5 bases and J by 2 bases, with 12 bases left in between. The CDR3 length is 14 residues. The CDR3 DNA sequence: TGTGCCAGCAGCCGGCAGGGACAACAAGAGACCCAGTACTTC. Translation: CASSRQGQQETQYF.

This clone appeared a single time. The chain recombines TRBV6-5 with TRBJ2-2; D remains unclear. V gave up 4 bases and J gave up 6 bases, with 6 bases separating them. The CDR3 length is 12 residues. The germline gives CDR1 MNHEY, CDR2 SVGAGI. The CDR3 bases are TGTGCCAGCAGTTGGCCCGCCGGGGAGCTGTTTTTT. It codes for CASSWPAGELFF.

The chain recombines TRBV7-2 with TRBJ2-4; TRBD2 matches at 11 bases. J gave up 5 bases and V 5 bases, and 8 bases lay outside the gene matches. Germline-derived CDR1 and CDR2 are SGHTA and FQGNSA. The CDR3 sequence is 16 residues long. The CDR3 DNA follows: TGTGCCAGCAGCCCCTTAGCGGGGGGGCCGGAAAACATTCAGTACTTC. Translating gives CASSPLAGGPENIQYF.

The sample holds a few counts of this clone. The CDR3 nucleotides read TGTGCCAGCAGCTATTCGACAGGGGGCTATCTTGGTGGAGACACTGAAGCTTTCTTT. This gives the protein CASSYSTGGYLGGDTEAFF. The rearrangement joins TRBV5-6 to TRBJ1-1, with 10 bases that match TRBD1. V shed 3 bases, J shed 3 bases, and the junction held 17 bases outside the gene matches. The CDR3 spans 19 residues. Germline V gives CDR1 SGHDT, CDR2 YYEEEE.

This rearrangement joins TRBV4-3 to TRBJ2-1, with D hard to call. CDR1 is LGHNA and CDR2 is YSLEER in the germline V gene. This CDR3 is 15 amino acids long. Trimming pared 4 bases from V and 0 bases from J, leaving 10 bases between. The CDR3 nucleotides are TGCGCCAGCAGCCCCAGCGTACCCTCCTACAATGAGCAGTTCTTC. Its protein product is CASSPSVPSYNEQFF.

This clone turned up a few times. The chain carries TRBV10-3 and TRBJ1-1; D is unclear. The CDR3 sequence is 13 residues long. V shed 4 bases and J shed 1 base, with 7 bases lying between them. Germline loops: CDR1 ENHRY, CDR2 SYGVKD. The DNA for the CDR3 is TGTGCCATCAGTGCTGTCGGGAACACTGAAGCTTTCTTT. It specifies CAISAVGNTEAFF.

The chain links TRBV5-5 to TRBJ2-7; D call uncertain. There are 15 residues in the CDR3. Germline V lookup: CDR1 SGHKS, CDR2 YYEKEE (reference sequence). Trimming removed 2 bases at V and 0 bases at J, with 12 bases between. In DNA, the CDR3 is TGTGCCAGCAGCTTATCAGCACAGAACTCCTACGAGCAGTACTTC. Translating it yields CASSLSAQNSYEQYF.

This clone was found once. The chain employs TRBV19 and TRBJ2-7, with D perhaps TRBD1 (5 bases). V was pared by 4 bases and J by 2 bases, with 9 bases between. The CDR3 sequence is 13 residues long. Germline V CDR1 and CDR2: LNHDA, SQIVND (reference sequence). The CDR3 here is CASSKSGTYEQYF. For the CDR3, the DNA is TGTGCCAGTAGTAAGTCAGGGACCTACGAGCAGTACTTC.